A selection of T cell receptor beta chains follows, all from one sample in a study of blood T cell repertoires in COVID-19. Only in-frame clones appear in the TCRdb table, and some are missing; sequencing was by immunoSEQ multiplex PCR. Of 100,000 to 150,000 clones detected, 88% appear once; the ten largest clones hold roughly 1.2%. The sequenced sample consisted of peripheral blood. These TCRs come from a woman of 80 years or more with acute or convalescent COVID-19. Each CDR3 is given with its conserved first and last residue. A D gene is named only where the DNA matches it firmly. The size entry is marked missing in some rows and otherwise reads once, few, many or a size class.

size	J	V	D	DNA	CDR3
.	TRBJ2-1	TRBV5-1	.	TGCGCCAGCCACCCAGGGAGGTGGCCCACCTACAATGAGCAGTTCTTC	CASHPGRWPTYNEQFF
once	TRBJ2-5	TRBV9	TRBD2	TGTGCCAGCAGCGTAGTTGGGAGGGGTGGCCAAGAGACCCAGTACTTC	CASSVVGRGGQETQYF
.	TRBJ2-6	TRBV28	TRBD1	TGTGCCAGCAGTGAGGGACAGGGTCGTTTCTCTGGGGCCAACGTCCTGACTTTC	CASSEGQGRFSGANVLTF
.	TRBJ2-1	TRBV6-5	.	TGTGCCAGCAACCGGGACTTTAGTGGGGGTGAGCAGTTCTTC	CASNRDFSGGEQFF
.	TRBJ2-3	TRBV19	TRBD1	TGTGCCAGTAGCTTACAGGGGGCCGCAGATACGCAGTATTTT	CASSLQGAADTQYF
.	TRBJ1-3	TRBV5-8	.	TGTGCCAGCAGCTCGGGACTCTTCTCTGGAAACACCATATATTTT	CASSSGLFSGNTIYF
once	TRBJ1-1	TRBV5-4	.	TGTGCCAGCAGCTTTTTTTACGGGAACACTGAAGCTTTCTTT	CASSFFYGNTEAFF
.	TRBJ2-2	TRBV5-1	TRBD2	TGCGCCAGCAGCATTCCTAGCGGGGGATTTGTCGGGGAGCTGTTTTTT	CASSIPSGGFVGELFF
.	TRBJ2-5	TRBV2	TRBD2	TGTGCCAGCAGTGAAGGGTTAGCGGGATCGGAGACCCAGTACTTC	CASSEGLAGSETQYF
.	TRBJ2-1	TRBV19	TRBD1	TGTGCCAGCTCGGGACAGGTATACAATGAGCAGTTCTTC	CASSGQVYNEQFF